This entry features one T cell receptor beta chain sequence. Its antigen is not identified. An equimolar mix of two oligonucleotides served as the beta constant-region primer for TRBC1 and TRBC2. Nested alpha and beta constant-region primers with the SP2 primer drove four PCR rounds on ligated cDNA. MiXCR, run by TCRdb on the UMI-ligation and nested PCR reads, gives a single entry per CDR3 protein. Among around 83,000 distinct CDR3 sequences listed, approximately 10% were seen once. From germline, CDR1 is SGHTA and CDR2 FQGNSA. The CDR3 sequence is 14 residues long. Trimming pared 1 base from V and 4 bases from J, leaving 10 bases between. These data originate in a study of naive and memory T cell subsets. The study, taken as a whole, reports: Naive repertoires, especially CD8, held a few larger clonotypes, possibly memory cells re-expressing CD45RA.

The rearrangement joins TRBV7-2 to TRBJ1-1; D gene ambiguous. The clonotype comes from a human donor in good health. Material for sequencing was naive CD4+ T cells from blood. For the CDR3, the DNA is TGTGCCAGCAGCTTAGTTTTGCCGGCCACTGAAGCTTTCTTT. Residues: CASSLVLPATEAFF.